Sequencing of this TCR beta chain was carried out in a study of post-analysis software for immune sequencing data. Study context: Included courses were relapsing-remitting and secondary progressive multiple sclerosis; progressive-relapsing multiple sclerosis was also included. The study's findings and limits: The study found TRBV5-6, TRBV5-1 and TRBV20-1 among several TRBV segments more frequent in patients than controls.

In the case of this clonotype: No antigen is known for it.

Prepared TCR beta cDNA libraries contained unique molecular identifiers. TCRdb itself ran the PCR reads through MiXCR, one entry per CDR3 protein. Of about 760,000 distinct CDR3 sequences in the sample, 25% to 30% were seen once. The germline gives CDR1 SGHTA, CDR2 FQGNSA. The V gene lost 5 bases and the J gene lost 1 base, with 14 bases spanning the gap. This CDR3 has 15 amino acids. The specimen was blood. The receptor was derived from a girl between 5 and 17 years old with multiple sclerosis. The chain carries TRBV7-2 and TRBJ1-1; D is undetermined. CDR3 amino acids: CASSPFDWENTEAFF. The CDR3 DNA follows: TGTGCCAGCAGCCCTTTTGACTGGGAGAACACTGAAGCTTTCTTT.